This T cell receptor (beta chain) comes out of a study of cytomegalovirus exposure and HLA in healthy donors. Overall study results and limits: Through in vitro validation, three CMV-associated chains were shown to be specific for CMV antigens. Relative to equally common others, HLA-associated TCR beta chains showed greater clonal expansion in a later analysis. Accounts indicate the classifier identified cytomegalovirus status with strong specificity and sensitivity. The investigators catalogued 180 or so TCR beta chains as cytomegalovirus-associated.

The PCR made use of 60 Vbeta and 13 Jbeta primers. This table comes from immunoSEQ multiplex PCR, and its TCRdb copy is limited to in-frame clones, with some not included. The table has approximately 88,000 clones, 60% to 75% seen once. Points on this clone: What it binds is unknown.

Trimming took 4 bases from V and 3 from J, leaving 16 bases between them. The CDR3 has 15 residues. Germline assignment: CDR1 SGHNT and CDR2 YYREEE (reference sequence). The sequence came from a man aged 55-75 years in good health and CMV-seronegative. The specimen sequenced was PBMCs. The chain uses TRBV5-4 and TRBJ1-1; the D gene is possibly TRBD1 (6 bases). In DNA form, the CDR3 reads TGTGCCAGCAGCACAGGACAGCTTAGGGACACTGAAGCTTTCTTT. Translating gives CASSTGQLRDTEAFF.